Each of the 10 T cell receptor beta chains below was sequenced from the same sample in a study of shared clonotypes between healthy human individuals. Assay used: immunoSEQ multiplex PCR; TCRdb lists only in-frame clones, some missing. The sample yields about 2.3 million clones, 85% to 95% seen once. Sample: naive CD4+ T cells from PBMCs. Subset specified: CD45RA+ positively selected. All receptors derive from a man between 18 and 29 years old in good health. Some clones in this sample may be carry-over from other donors' samples.

J is TRBJ1-4 and V is TRBV6-5; tentatively, D is TRBD1 (6 bases). The germline V gene encodes CDR1 MNHEY and CDR2 SVGAGI. The V end lost 7 bases, the J end lost 10 bases, and 13 bases lay between the germline ends. This CDR3 spans 12 amino acids. The CDR3 nucleotides read TGTGCCAGCACGGCAGGGGTTGGAAAACTGTTTTTT. Amino acids: CASTAGVGKLFF.

For the CDR3, the DNA is TGTGCCAGCAGTTACGAGGGGACCCAGTACTTC. Translation gives CASSYEGTQYF. The rearrangement joins TRBV6-6 to TRBJ2-5; D may be TRBD2 (5 bases). Trimming removed 2 bases at V and 7 bases at J, with 5 bases between. The germline V gene encodes CDR1 MNHNY and CDR2 SVGAGI (reference sequence). The CDR3 sequence is 11 residues long.

The chain combines TRBV19 with TRBJ2-1; TRBD2 aligns across 9 bases. J gave up 0 bases and V 3 bases, and 12 bases lay outside the gene matches. Per germline, CDR1 LNHDA and CDR2 SQIVND (reference sequence). The CDR3 totals 19 residues. Written as DNA, the CDR3 is TGTGCCAGTAGTATGTTTGGTGAGACTAGCGGTAGCTCCTACAATGAGCAGTTCTTC. Protein: CASSMFGETSGSSYNEQFF. Full variable domain (rest looked up from reference TRBV19 and TRBJ2-1): DGGITQSPKYLFRKEGQNVTLSCEQNLNHDAMYWYRQDPGQGLRLIYYSQIVNDFQKGDIAEGYSVSREKKESFPLTVTSAQKNPTAFYLCASSMFGETSGSSYNEQFFGPGTRLTVL.

Of note for this clone: The identical CDR3 is also encoded by other nucleotide sequences in the sample. This rearrangement joins TRBV7-2 to TRBJ2-1; D is uncertain. In germline, CDR1 is SGHTA, CDR2 FQGNSA. This CDR3 contains 11 residues. The V end lost 6 bases, the J end lost 3 bases, and 3 bases lay between the germline ends. The chain's CDR3 is CASSFYNEQFF. The DNA for the CDR3 is TGTGCCAGCAGTTTCTACAATGAGCAGTTCTTC.

V usage is TRBV23-1 and J usage is TRBJ1-1, with no clear D. TRBV23-1 is an open reading frame, and its role is uncertain. CDR3 length equals 11 residues. The V gene lost 8 bases and the J gene lost 5 bases, with 9 bases spanning the gap. CDR3 sequence reads: CASPTETEAFF. The CDR3 DNA reads as TGCGCCAGCCCTACAGAGACTGAAGCTTTCTTT.

This clone showed up just a few times. The gene calls are TRBV9 and TRBJ1-2, with 7 bases fitting TRBD1. The CDR3 contains 14 residues. Germline CDR1 is SGDLS and CDR2 is YYNGEE. V trimming: 0 bases; J trimming: 8 bases; junction bases outside the gene matches: 7. CDR3 sequence: CASSVGRQGGGYTF. The CDR3 DNA follows: TGTGCCAGCAGCGTAGGCCGACAGGGTGGGGGCTACACCTTC.

The rearrangement links TRBV5-4 to TRBJ2-7; D call uncertain. Trimming took off 0 bases at V and 1 base at J, with 8 bases between the two ends. Per germline, CDR1 SGHNT and CDR2 YYREEE (reference sequence). The CDR3 has 14 residues. The CDR3 loop reads CASSLEGVSYEQYF. CDR3 DNA: TGTGCCAGCAGCTTGGAAGGTGTGTCCTACGAGCAGTACTTC.

V is TRBV9 and J is TRBJ1-2, with a tentative D call TRBD1 (5 bases). Trimming stripped 0 bases from V and 4 bases from J, with 13 bases between. Germline assignment: CDR1 SGDLS and CDR2 YYNGEE. This CDR3 contains 15 residues. CDR3 sequence reads: CASSVAQGTVYGYTF. In DNA, the CDR3 is TGTGCCAGCAGCGTAGCGCAGGGAACGGTCTATGGCTACACCTTC.

V is TRBV5-1 and J is TRBJ2-5, with D possibly TRBD1 on 6 matching bases. CDR1 and CDR2 (germline): SGHRS, YFSETQ. V was cut by 0 bases and J by 7 bases, with 13 bases left in between. This CDR3 contains 14 residues. In DNA form, the CDR3 reads TGCGCCAGCAGCTTGGGGTCAGGGGTAGGGACCCAGTACTTC. Amino acids: CASSLGSGVGTQYF.

This chain joins TRBV7-7 and TRBJ2-2; 8 bases are a match to TRBD1. Germline-derived CDR1 and CDR2 are SSHAT and FNYEAQ (reference sequence). The CDR3 totals 16 residues. The V segment lost 5 bases and the J segment 4 bases; nucleotides outside the gene matches: 9. CDR3 sequence reads: CASSPFGQGGTGELFF. The CDR3 region has the DNA TGTGCCAGCAGCCCGTTCGGACAGGGCGGCACCGGGGAGCTGTTTTTT.